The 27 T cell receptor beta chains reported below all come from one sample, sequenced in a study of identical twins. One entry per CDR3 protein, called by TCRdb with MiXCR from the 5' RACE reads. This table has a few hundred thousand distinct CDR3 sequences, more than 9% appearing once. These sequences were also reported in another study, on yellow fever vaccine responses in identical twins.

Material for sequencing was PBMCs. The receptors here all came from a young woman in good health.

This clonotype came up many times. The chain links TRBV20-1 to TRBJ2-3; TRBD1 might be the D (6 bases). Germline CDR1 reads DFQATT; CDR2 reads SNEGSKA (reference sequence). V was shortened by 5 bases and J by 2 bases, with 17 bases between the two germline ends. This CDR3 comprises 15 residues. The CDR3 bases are TGCAGTGCTCACAACAGGGTCAGGGACACAGATACGCAGTATTTT. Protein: CSAHNRVRDTDTQYF.

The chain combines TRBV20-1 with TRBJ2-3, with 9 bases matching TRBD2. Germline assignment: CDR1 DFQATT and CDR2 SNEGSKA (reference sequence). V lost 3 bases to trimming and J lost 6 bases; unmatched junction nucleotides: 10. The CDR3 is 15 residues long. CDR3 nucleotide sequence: TGCAGTGCTAGTGTCCTAGCGGGATTTGTTGATACGCAGTATTTT. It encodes CSASVLAGFVDTQYF.

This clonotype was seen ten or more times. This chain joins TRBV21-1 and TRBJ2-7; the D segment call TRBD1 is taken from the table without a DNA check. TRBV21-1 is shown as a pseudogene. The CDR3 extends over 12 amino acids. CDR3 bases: TGTGCCAACCGGACAGGGCTTGTCGAGCAGTACTTC. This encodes CANRTGLVEQYF.

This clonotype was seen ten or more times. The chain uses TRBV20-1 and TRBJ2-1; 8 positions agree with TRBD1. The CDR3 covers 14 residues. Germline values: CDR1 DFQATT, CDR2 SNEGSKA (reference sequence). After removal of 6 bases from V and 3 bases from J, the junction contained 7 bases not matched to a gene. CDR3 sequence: CSASRGLNYNEQFF. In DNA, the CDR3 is TGCAGTGCCTCCAGGGGGCTTAACTACAATGAGCAGTTCTTC.

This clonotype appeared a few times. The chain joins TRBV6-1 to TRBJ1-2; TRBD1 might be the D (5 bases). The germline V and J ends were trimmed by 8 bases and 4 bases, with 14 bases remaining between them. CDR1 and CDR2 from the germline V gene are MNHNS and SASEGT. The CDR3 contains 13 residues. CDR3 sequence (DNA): TGTGCCAGCCGCCTCCCGGGGGTCTATGGCTACACCTTC. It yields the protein CASRLPGVYGYTF.

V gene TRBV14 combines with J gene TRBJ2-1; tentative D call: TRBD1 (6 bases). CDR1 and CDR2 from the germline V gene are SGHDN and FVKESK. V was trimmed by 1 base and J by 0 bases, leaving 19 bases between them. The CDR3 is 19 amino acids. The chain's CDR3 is CASSQVRLDRLSSYNEQFF. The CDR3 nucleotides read TGTGCCAGCAGCCAAGTAAGGCTCGACAGGCTGAGCTCCTACAATGAGCAGTTCTTC.

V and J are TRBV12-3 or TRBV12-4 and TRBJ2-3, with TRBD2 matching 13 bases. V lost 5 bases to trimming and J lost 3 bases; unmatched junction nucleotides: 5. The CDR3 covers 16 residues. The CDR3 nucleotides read TGTGCCAGCAGTCAAGGACTAGCGGGAGTGACAGATACGCAGTATTTT. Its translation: CASSQGLAGVTDTQYF.

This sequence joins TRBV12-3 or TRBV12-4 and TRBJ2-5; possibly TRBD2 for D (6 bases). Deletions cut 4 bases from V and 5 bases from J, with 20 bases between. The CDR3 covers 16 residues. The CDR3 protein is CASSWGSSIGRETQYF. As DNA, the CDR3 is TGTGCCAGCAGTTGGGGCAGCAGTATAGGGAGGGAGACCCAGTACTTC.

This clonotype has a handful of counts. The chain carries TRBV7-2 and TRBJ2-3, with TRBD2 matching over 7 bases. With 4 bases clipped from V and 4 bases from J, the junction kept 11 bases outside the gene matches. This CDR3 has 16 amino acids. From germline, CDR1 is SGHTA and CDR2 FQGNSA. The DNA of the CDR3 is TGTGCCAGCAGCTCATGGACCGGGGGAGGGTCAGATACGCAGTATTTT. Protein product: CASSSWTGGGSDTQYF.

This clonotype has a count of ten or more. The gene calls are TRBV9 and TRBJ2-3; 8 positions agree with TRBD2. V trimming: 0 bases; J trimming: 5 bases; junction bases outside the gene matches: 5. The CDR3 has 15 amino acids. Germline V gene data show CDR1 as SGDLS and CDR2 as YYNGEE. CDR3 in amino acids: CASSVVAGGLDTQYF. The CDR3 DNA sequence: TGTGCCAGCAGCGTAGTGGCGGGGGGATTAGATACGCAGTATTTT.

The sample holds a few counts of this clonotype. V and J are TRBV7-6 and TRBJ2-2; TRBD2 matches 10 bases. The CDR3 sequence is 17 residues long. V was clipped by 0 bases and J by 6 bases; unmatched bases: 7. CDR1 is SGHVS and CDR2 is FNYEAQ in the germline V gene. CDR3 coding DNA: TGTGCCAGCAGCTTAGCGCCAAGCGGGGGGGCCGCCGGGGAGCTGTTTTTT. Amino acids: CASSLAPSGGAAGELFF.

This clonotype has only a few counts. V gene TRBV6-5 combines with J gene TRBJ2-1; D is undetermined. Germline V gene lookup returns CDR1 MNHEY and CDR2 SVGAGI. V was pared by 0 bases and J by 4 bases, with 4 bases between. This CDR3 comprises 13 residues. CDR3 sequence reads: CASSYSRYNEQFF. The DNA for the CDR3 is TGTGCCAGCAGTTACTCCAGGTACAATGAGCAGTTCTTC.

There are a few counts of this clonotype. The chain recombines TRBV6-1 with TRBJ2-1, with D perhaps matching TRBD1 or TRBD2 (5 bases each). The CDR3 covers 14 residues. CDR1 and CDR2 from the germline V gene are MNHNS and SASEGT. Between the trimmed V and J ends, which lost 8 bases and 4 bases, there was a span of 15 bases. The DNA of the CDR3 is TGTGCCAGCGGGGGTACCGGGTCTTACAATGAGCAGTTCTTC. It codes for CASGGTGSYNEQFF.

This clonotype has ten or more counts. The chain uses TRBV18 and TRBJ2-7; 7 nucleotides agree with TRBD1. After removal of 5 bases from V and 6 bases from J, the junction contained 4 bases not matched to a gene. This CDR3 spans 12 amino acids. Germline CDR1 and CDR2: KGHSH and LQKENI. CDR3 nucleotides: TGTGCCAGCTCAAGGGGGCAACTCGAGCAGTACTTC. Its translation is CASSRGQLEQYF.

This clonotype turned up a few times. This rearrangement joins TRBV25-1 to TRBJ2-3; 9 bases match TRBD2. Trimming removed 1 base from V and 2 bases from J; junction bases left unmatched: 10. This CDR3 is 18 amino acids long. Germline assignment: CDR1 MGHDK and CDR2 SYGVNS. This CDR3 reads CASSEWARGRAFTDTQYF. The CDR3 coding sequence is TGTGCCAGCAGTGAATGGGCTCGCGGGAGGGCCTTCACAGATACGCAGTATTTT.

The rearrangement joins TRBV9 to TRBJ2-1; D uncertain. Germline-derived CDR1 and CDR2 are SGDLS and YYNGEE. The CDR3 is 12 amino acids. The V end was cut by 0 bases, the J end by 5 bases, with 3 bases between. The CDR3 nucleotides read TGTGCCAGCAGCGTAGCCGACAATGAGCAGTTCTTC. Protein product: CASSVADNEQFF.

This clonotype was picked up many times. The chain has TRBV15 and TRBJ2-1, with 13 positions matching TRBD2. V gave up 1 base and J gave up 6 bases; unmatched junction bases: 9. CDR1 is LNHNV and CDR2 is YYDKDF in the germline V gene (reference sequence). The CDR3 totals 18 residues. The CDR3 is CATSRGKGLAGRSNEQFF. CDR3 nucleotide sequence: TGTGCCACCAGCAGAGGAAAGGGACTAGCGGGAAGGAGCAATGAGCAGTTCTTC.

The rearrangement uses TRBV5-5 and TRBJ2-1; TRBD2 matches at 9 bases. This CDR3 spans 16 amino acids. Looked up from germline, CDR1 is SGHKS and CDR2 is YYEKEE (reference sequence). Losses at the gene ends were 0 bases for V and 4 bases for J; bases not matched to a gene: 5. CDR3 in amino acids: CASSLDVTSGYNEQFF. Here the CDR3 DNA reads TGTGCCAGCAGCTTGGACGTGACTAGCGGATACAATGAGCAGTTCTTC.

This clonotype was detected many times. In DNA, the CDR3 is TGTGCCAGCATGACAGGGGGCGCCGAGCAGTACTTC. Protein product: CASMTGGAEQYF. The chain couples TRBV12-3 or TRBV12-4 to TRBJ2-7; 10 bases line up with TRBD1. The CDR3 is 12 residues long. V lost 7 bases to trimming and J lost 6 bases; unmatched junction nucleotides: 3.

In DNA, the CDR3 is TGTGCCAGCAGCCTGGCCGGGGCTATCTCCTACGAGCAGTACTTC. Protein sequence: CASSLAGAISYEQYF. The chain combines TRBV7-2 with TRBJ2-7; D could derive from TRBD1 or TRBD2 (5 bases each). With 5 bases removed from V and 0 bases from J, the gap between germline ends came to 14 bases. This CDR3 has 15 amino acids. The germline V gene has CDR1 SGHTA and CDR2 FQGNSA.

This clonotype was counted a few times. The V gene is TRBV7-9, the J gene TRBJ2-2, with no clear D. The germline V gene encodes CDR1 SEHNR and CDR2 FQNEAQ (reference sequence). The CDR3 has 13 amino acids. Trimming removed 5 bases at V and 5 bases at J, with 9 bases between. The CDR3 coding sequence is TGTGCCAGCAGCGCCTCCCAGACCGGGGAGCTGTTTTTT. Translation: CASSASQTGELFF.

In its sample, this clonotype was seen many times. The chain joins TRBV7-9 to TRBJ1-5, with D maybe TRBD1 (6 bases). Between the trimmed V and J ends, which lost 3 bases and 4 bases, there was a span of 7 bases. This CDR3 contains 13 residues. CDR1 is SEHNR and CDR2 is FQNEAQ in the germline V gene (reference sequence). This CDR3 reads CASSFQGNQPQHF. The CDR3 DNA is TGTGCCAGCAGCTTCCAGGGGAATCAGCCCCAGCATTTT. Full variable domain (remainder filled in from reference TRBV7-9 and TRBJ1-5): DTGVSQNPRHKITKRGQNVTFRCDPISEHNRLYWYRQTLGQGPEFLTYFQNEAQLEKSRLLSDRFSAERPKGSFSTLEIQRTEQGDSAMYLCASSFQGNQPQHFGDGTRLSIL.

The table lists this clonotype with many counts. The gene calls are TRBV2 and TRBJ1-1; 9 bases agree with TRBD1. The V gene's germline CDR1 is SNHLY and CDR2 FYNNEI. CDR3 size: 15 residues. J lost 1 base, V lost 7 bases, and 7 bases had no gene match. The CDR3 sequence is CASTPQGATNTEAFF. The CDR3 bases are TGTGCCAGCACCCCACAGGGGGCAACGAACACTGAAGCTTTCTTT.

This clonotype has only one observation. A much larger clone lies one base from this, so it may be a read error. CDR3 coding DNA: TGTGCCAGCACCGATATGCGGGGGGCGAGCCCAGATACGCAGTATTTT. The encoded protein is CASTDMRGASPDTQYF. The chain uses TRBV6-1 and TRBJ2-3, with TRBD2 matching 8 bases. V gave up 7 bases and J gave up 4 bases; unmatched junction bases: 13. The CDR3 runs 16 residues. The germline gives CDR1 MNHNS, CDR2 SASEGT.

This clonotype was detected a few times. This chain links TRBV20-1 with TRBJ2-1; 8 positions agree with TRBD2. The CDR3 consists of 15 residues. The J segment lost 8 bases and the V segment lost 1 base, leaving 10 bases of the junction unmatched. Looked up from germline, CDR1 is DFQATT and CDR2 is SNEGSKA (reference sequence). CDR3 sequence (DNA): TGCAGTGCTAGAGCTACTAGCGGAGGCGGGGATGAGCAGTTCTTC. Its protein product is CSARATSGGGDEQFF.

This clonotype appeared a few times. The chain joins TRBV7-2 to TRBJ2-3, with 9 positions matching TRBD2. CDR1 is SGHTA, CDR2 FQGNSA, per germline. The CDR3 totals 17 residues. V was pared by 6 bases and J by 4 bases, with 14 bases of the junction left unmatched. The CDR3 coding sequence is TGTGCCAGCAGTAGTGCGGGAGGGCCCCTTGGCCCAGATACGCAGTATTTT. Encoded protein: CASSSAGGPLGPDTQYF.

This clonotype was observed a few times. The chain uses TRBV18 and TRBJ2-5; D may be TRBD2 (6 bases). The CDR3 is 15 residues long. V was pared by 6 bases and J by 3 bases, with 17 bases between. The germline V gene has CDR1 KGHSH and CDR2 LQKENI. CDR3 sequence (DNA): TGTGCCAGCTCCCCCGCGGGACCCACCGAAGAGACCCAGTACTTC. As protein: CASSPAGPTEETQYF.